The clone carrying this TCR beta chain has more than one count but fewer than ten. Time point reported: newly diagnosed GD, antithyroid drugs for less than 3 months. The TCR library was made from RNA extracted from PBMCs. These data originate in a study of regulatory T cells in long-lasting Graves disease. CDR1 SNHLY and CDR2 FYNNEI come from the germline V gene. This CDR3 spans 15 amino acids. Trimming removed 7 bases from V and 0 bases from J; junction bases left unmatched: 5. iRepertoire HTBI primers and Arm-PCR of CDR3 regions built TCR beta libraries. Each CDR3 protein gets one entry after TCRdb re-called the multiplex PCR reads with MiXCR. The data contain about 560,000 distinct CDR3 sequences, around 15% of them singletons. This sample also appeared in a second study, on T cells in Graves' hyperthyroidism and ophthalmopathy.

The receptor comes from a man aged 18 to 29 with Graves disease. The chain is built from TRBV2 and TRBJ2-3, with 9 bases lining up with TRBD1. Sequencing used peripheral blood mononuclear cells (PBMCs), obtained at new diagnosis, from a patient treated with antithyroid drugs. This CDR3 reads CASTGQGASTDTQYF. CDR3 nucleotide sequence: TGTGCCAGCACGGGACAGGGCGCCAGCACAGATACGCAGTATTTT.